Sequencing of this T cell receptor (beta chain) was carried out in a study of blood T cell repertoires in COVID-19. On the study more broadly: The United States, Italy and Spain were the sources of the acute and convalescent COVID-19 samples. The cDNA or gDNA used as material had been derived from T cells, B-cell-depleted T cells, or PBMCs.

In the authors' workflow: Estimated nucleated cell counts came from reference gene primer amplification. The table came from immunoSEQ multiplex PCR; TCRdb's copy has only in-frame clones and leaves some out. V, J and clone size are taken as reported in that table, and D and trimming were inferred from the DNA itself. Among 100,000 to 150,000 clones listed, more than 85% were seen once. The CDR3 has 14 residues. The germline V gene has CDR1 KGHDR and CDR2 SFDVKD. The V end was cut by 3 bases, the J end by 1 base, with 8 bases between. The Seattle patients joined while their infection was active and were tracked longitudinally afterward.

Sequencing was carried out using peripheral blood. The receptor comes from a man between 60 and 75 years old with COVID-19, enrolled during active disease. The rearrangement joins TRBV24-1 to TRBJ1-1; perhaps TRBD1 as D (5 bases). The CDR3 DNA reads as TGTGCCACCAGTGATCCGGGGGAGAACACTGAAGCTTTCTTT. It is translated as CATSDPGENTEAFF.